This passage covers 24 T cell receptor beta chains from one sample sequenced in a study of tumor-infiltrating lymphocytes in primary liver carcinoma. The source of the blood RNA was unsorted whole blood, and germline DNA was extracted as well. From approximately 450 ng total RNA, TCR beta cDNA was generated with a primer in the constant region. Amplification in three nested multiplex PCR rounds with slightly modified ARM-PCR gave rise to TCR beta libraries. A C-beta reverse primer was combined with TRBV1-TRBV30 forward primers in the first two PCR rounds, and each round had ten to eleven cycles. TCRdb passed the multiplex PCR reads through MiXCR, listing each CDR3 protein once. This table holds 300,000 to 400,000 distinct CDR3 sequences, less than 65% found once. The sequencing sample was made of peripheral blood. All receptors come from a man in his forties with primary liver carcinoma and hepatitis B virus infection.

The rearrangement links TRBV7-9 to TRBJ2-7; TRBD1 agrees at 8 bases. Looked up from germline, CDR1 is SEHNR and CDR2 is FQNEAQ (reference sequence). The length of the CDR3 is 16 residues. The V segment lost 4 bases and the J segment 3 bases; nucleotides outside the gene matches: 11. CDR3 residues: CASSSKWTGTIYEQYF. CDR3 DNA sequence: TGTGCCAGCAGCTCGAAATGGACAGGGACAATCTACGAGCAGTACTTC. The whole variable domain, remainder taken from reference TRBV7-9 and TRBJ2-7, is DTGVSQNPRHKITKRGQNVTFRCDPISEHNRLYWYRQTLGQGPEFLTYFQNEAQLEKSRLLSDRFSAERPKGSFSTLEIQRTEQGDSAMYLCASSSKWTGTIYEQYFGPGTRLTVT.

On this clonotype itself: A much larger clone differs by one base, so this may be a read error. This chain joins TRBV6-5 and TRBJ2-7; weak D call: TRBD1 (7 bases). This CDR3 comprises 14 residues. The V end was cut by 6 bases, the J end by 3 bases, with 15 bases between. Germline CDR1 MNHEY, CDR2 SVGAGI. In nucleotides, the CDR3 is TGTGCCAGCAGGATGACAGGGAGGCACTACGAGCAGTACTTC. It translates to CASRMTGRHYEQYF.

A word on this clonotype: One end of the junction varies from germline; a read error may be responsible. This chain joins TRBV11-2 and TRBJ2-5, with 8 bases identical to TRBD2. The CDR3 is made up of 16 amino acids. The germline V gene encodes CDR1 SGHAT and CDR2 FQNNGV. The CDR3 reads CASNLVGLGLQETQYF. The CDR3 DNA reads TGTGCCAGCAACTTAGTGGGACTAGGGTTACAAGAGACCCAGTACTTC.

This clonotype was seen at least ten times. The CDR3 spells CASSYRSTDTQYF. The CDR3 bases are TGTGCCAGCAGTTACAGGAGCACAGATACGCAGTATTTT. The chain recombines TRBV6-5 with TRBJ2-3, with D unresolved. Germline V CDR1 and CDR2: MNHEY, SVGAGI. The V and J ends lost 2 bases and 0 bases respectively, with 3 bases between them. The CDR3 has 13 amino acids.

This clonotype was counted a few times. V gene TRBV5-1 combines with J gene TRBJ1-2; TRBD1 might be the D (6 bases). This CDR3 is built from 13 residues. Germline V gene sequence: CDR1 SGHRS, CDR2 YFSETQ. With 5 bases removed from V and 7 bases from J, the gap between germline ends came to 15 bases. CDR3 sequence reads: CASRAVAQGGYTF. In nucleotides, the CDR3 is TGCGCCAGCAGGGCCGTTGCACAGGGTGGCTACACCTTC.

The V gene is TRBV7-9, the J gene TRBJ2-3; 8 positions agree with TRBD2. The length of the CDR3 is 16 residues. Looked up from germline, CDR1 is SEHNR and CDR2 is FQNEAQ (reference sequence). This CDR3 is CVTSLGLSGDTDTQYF. CDR3 nucleotide sequence: TGTGTCACCTCGCTGGGACTTAGCGGGGACACAGATACGCAGTATTTT.

Remarks on this clonotype: A much larger clone lies one base from this, so it may be a read error. The gene calls are TRBV13 and TRBJ2-7; tentative D call: TRBD2 (6 bases). This CDR3 comprises 13 residues. Looked up from germline, CDR1 is PRHDT and CDR2 is FYEKMQ (reference sequence). Trimming shortened V by 7 bases and J by 3 bases, and 13 bases separated the two germline ends. The CDR3 reads CASNRGYNYEQYF. The CDR3 DNA follows: TGTGCCAGCAACCGGGGGTATAACTACGAGCAGTACTTC.

As for this clonotype: The conserved closing phenylalanine or tryptophan is absent in this CDR3, likely reflecting a read error. This sequence joins TRBV11-2 and TRBJ2-2, with 7 bases identical to TRBD2. Germline V gene sequence: CDR1 SGHAT, CDR2 FQNNGV. J gave up 1 base and V 2 bases, and 4 bases lay outside the gene matches. The CDR3 extends over 16 amino acids. The CDR3 sequence: CASSLFTGGNTGELFY. For the CDR3, the DNA is TGTGCCAGCAGCTTATTTACGGGAGGGAACACCGGGGAGCTGTTTTAT.

This clonotype was picked up many times. The CDR3 loop is CASSGGGSGNTIYF. CDR3 nucleotide sequence: TGCGCCAGCAGCGGAGGGGGGTCTGGAAACACCATATATTTT. The V gene is TRBV5-1, the J gene TRBJ1-3; D is possibly TRBD1 (6 bases). The CDR3 spans 14 residues. The germline V gene encodes CDR1 SGHRS and CDR2 YFSETQ. The V and J ends lost 4 bases and 1 base respectively, with 9 bases between them.

With regard to this clonotype: A junction boundary mismatches the germline segment, possibly from a read error. The chain has TRBV6-5 and TRBJ1-3; D gene uncertain. Germline assignment: CDR1 MNHEY and CDR2 SVGAGI. There are 16 residues in the CDR3. DNA of the CDR3: TGTGTCAGCAGTTACTCGAAGCCGAGCTCTGGAAACACCATATATTTT. Translating gives CVSSYSKPSSGNTIYF.

As to this clonotype: A read error may account for a junction end that differs from germline. The J gene is TRBJ2-7, the V gene TRBV12-3 or TRBV12-4, with TRBD1 matching 8 bases. The CDR3 length is 14 residues. As DNA, the CDR3 is TGTGCCAGCAGTTTAACAGGGGGATACTACCAGCAGTACTTC. Its protein is CASSLTGGYYQQYF.

Concerning this clonotype: The junction shows a germline mismatch at one end, possibly a read error. The CDR3 DNA is TGTGCCAACAAGAGACAGGGTTTCAACGCTGAGGCTTTCTTT. Its translation: CANKRQGFNAEAFF. The chain is built from TRBV6-5 and TRBJ1-1; 7 nucleotides align to TRBD1. Germline V lookup: CDR1 MNHEY, CDR2 SVGAGI. The CDR3 is 14 residues long.

To note about this clonotype: A clone one base away is much larger, so this may be a read error. The CDR3 sequence: CARSLAGGPYNEQFF. In nucleotides, the CDR3 is TGTGCCAGGAGTTTAGCGGGGGGGCCCTACAATGAGCAGTTCTTC. The chain recombines TRBV6-5 with TRBJ2-1, with TRBD2 identical over 11 bases. CDR1 MNHEY and CDR2 SVGAGI come from the germline V gene. The CDR3 contains 15 residues.

This clonotype came up a few times. V usage is TRBV6-2 or TRBV6-3 and J usage is TRBJ2-4; D is possibly TRBD1 (6 bases). Trimming left V 6 bases short and J 3 bases short, with 18 bases between. This CDR3 region has 16 residues. Per germline, CDR1 MNHEY and CDR2 SVGEGT. The CDR3 sequence: CASSGWGLGDKNIQYF. CDR3 coding DNA: TGTGCCAGCAGCGGATGGGGGCTCGGGGACAAAAACATTCAGTACTTC.

Comment on this clonotype: This may come from a read error, since a much larger clone is one base off. V and J are TRBV12-3 or TRBV12-4 and TRBJ2-4; D is unresolved. The CDR3 sequence is 12 residues long. Here the CDR3 DNA reads TGTGCCAGCTGTTTTGAGAGAAACATTCAGTACTTC. As protein: CASCFERNIQYF.

The chain couples TRBV11-2 to TRBJ2-7; 7 bases agree with TRBD2. V was clipped by 3 bases and J by 3 bases; unmatched bases: 8. This CDR3 region has 15 residues. CDR1 is SGHAT and CDR2 is FQNNGV in the germline V gene. CDR3 in amino acids: CASSFLTGRCYEQYF. The CDR3 DNA sequence: TGTGCCAGCAGCTTTCTTACCGGGAGGTGCTACGAGCAGTACTTC.

The rearrangement links TRBV11-2 to TRBJ2-4; 10 nucleotides line up with TRBD2. Germline V gives CDR1 SGHAT, CDR2 FQNNGV. The junction had 9 bases not matched to a gene; V was cut back by 9 bases and J by 7 bases. The CDR3 runs 14 residues. DNA of the CDR3: TGTGCCAGTAGATTAGCGGGGGGTTTGAACATTCAGTACTTC. It specifies CASRLAGGLNIQYF.

Of note for this clonotype: A single base separates this from a much larger clone, so it may be a read error. J is TRBJ2-7 and V is TRBV29-1; D may be TRBD1 (6 bases). This CDR3 contains 15 residues. Trimming removed 1 base from V and 5 bases from J, with 18 bases in between. Germline V gene sequence: CDR1 SQVTM, CDR2 ANQGSEA. CDR3 in amino acids: CSVEVSNRAVNEQYF. CDR3 nucleotides: TGCAGCGTTGAAGTTTCGAACAGGGCAGTAAACGAGCAGTACTTC.

V usage is TRBV10-3 and J usage is TRBJ1-1, with D possibly matching TRBD1 (5 bases). The CDR3 runs to 13 residues. Germline V lookup: CDR1 ENHRY, CDR2 SYGVKD. The CDR3 coding sequence is TGTTCCAACGGTAGGGGAATGAACACTGAAGCTTTCTTT. It is translated as CSNGRGMNTEAFF.

In the case of this clonotype: Possible read error: a much larger clone is one base away. This likely comes from a read error, as the CDR3 has no conserved phenylalanine or tryptophan at its end. The chain links TRBV6-5 to TRBJ2-7; 7 positions match TRBD1. Germline V gene lookup returns CDR1 MNHEY and CDR2 SVGAGI. This CDR3 contains 14 residues. With 5 bases clipped from V and 2 bases from J, the junction kept 6 bases outside the gene matches. In DNA form, the CDR3 reads TGTGCCAGCAGTCCCTTGGGACAGACCTACGAGCAGTACCTC. Translated: CASSPLGQTYEQYL.

This clonotype was counted many times. The CDR3: CASSSPLAGPSGQFF. CDR3 bases: TGTGCCAGCAGTTCCCCACTAGCGGGGCCCTCCGGGCAGTTCTTC. The chain combines TRBV6-5 with TRBJ2-1, with TRBD2 matching 10 bases. The CDR3 has 15 amino acids. J lost 12 bases, V lost 4 bases, and 12 bases had no gene match. The germline gives CDR1 MNHEY, CDR2 SVGAGI.

V is TRBV6-2 or TRBV6-3 and J is TRBJ2-1; D gene uncertain. The CDR3 runs to 17 residues. Germline loops: CDR1 MNHEY, CDR2 SVGEGT. The ends were cut back, 6 bases at V and 4 bases at J, with 22 bases in the middle. The CDR3 loop is CASSRSASVSFYNEQFF. In nucleotides, the CDR3 is TGTGCCAGCAGCCGTTCGGCCAGCGTCTCTTTTTACAATGAGCAGTTCTTC.

The V call is TRBV6-1, the J call TRBJ1-2, with D perhaps TRBD1 (5 bases). CDR1 MNHNS and CDR2 SASEGT come from the germline V gene. CDR3 length: 13 amino acids. Trimming removed 3 bases at V and 8 bases at J, with 13 bases between. The CDR3 loop is CASSEKHGTGYTF. CDR3 in DNA: TGTGCCAGCAGTGAGAAACATGGGACCGGCTACACCTTC.

Remarks on this clonotype: A much larger clone lies a single base off, so this may be a read error. This rearrangement joins TRBV6-2 or TRBV6-3 to TRBJ2-5; 9 nucleotides line up with TRBD2. Germline V gene lookup returns CDR1 MNHEY and CDR2 SVGEGT. This CDR3 comprises 17 residues. CDR3 amino acids: CASSYNPRGGGQVTQYF. The CDR3 nucleotides read TGTGCCAGCAGCTATAACCCGCGGGGGGGCGGGCAAGTGACCCAGTACTTC.